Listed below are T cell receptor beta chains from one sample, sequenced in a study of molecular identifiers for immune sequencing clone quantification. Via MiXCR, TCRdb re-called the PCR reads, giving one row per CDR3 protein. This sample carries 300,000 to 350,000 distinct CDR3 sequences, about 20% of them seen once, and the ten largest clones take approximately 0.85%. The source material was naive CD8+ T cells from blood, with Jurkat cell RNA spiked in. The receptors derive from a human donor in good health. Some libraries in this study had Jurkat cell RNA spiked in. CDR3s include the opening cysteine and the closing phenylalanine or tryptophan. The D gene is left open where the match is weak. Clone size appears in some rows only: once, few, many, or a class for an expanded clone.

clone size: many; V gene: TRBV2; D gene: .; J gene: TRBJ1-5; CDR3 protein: CASRATGMSNQPQHF; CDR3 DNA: TGTGCCAGCAGAGCAACAGGGATGAGCAATCAGCCCCAGCATTTT
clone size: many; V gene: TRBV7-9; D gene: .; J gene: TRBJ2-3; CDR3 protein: CASSFPPSTDTQYF; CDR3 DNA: TGTGCCAGCAGCTTTCCCCCTAGCACAGATACGCAGTATTTT
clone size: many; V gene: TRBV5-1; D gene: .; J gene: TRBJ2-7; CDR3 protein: CASTLDGPYEQYF; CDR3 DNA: TGCGCCAGCACCCTGGACGGGCCCTACGAGCAGTACTTC
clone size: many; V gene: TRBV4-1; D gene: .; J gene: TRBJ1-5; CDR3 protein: CASSQRQSNQPQHF; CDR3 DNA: TGCGCCAGCAGCCAAAGACAGAGCAATCAGCCCCAGCATTTT
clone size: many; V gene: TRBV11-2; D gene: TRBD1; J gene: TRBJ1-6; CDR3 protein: CASSLGQLGSPLHF; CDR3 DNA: TGTGCCAGCAGCTTGGGACAGTTGGGTTCTCCCCTCCACTTT
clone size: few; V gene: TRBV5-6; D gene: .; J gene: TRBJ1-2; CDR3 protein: CASSQQYGYTF; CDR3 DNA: TGTGCCAGCAGCCAACAATATGGCTACACCTTC
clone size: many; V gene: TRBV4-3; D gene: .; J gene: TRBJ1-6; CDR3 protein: CASSQDRTWPLHF; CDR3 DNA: TGCGCCAGCAGCCAAGACCGGACGTGGCCCCTCCACTTT
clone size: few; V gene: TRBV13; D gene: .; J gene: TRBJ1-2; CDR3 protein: CASSHGSLVGSFPPNYGYTF; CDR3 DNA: TGTGCCAGCAGCCATGGATCACTCGTCGGGTCTTTCCCACCCAACTATGGCTACACCTTC
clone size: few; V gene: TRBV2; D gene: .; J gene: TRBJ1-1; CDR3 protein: CASSGNIMNTEAFF; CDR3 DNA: TGTGCCAGCAGTGGCAACATTATGAACACTGAAGCTTTCTTT
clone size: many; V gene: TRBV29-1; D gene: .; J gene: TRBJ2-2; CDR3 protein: CSGERDTGELFF; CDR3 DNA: TGCAGCGGTGAGAGAGACACCGGGGAGCTGTTTTTT
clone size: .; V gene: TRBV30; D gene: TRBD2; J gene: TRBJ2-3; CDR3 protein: CAWSLGTSGGRASYGTDTQYF; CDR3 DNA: TGTGCCTGGAGTCTCGGGACTAGCGGGGGTCGTGCGTCTTATGGCACAGATACGCAGTATTTT
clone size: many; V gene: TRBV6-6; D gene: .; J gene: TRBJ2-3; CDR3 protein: CASSYSNPQFTDTQYF; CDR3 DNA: TGTGCCAGCAGTTACTCGAACCCACAGTTTACAGATACGCAGTATTTT
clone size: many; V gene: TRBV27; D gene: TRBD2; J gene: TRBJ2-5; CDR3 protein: CASSMLLAGVETQYF; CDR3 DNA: TGTGCCAGCAGTATGTTACTAGCGGGAGTAGAGACCCAGTACTTC
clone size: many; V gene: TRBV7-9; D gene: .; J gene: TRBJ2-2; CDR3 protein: CASSLFDKNTGELFF; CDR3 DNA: TGTGCCAGCAGCCTATTTGACAAGAACACCGGGGAGCTGTTTTTT
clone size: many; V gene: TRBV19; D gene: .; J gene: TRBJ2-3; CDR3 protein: CASSIGITSTDTQYF; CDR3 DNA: TGTGCCAGTAGTATAGGGATTACTAGCACAGATACGCAGTATTTT
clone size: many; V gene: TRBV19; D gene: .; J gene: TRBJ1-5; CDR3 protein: CASSIGQGHSNQPQHF; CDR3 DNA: TGTGCCAGTAGTATAGGCCAGGGACATAGCAATCAGCCCCAGCATTTT
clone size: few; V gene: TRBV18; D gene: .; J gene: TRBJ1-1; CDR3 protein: CASSLLRDPLPGAEAFF; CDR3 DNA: TGTGCCAGCTCACTGCTCCGGGACCCGTTGCCGGGGGCTGAAGCTTTCTTT
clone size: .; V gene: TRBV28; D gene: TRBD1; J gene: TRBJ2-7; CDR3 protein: CASSFYGVGQGVPGEQCF; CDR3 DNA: TGTGCCAGCAGTTTCTATGGAGTTGGGCAGGGGGTCCCTGGTGAGCAGTGCTTC
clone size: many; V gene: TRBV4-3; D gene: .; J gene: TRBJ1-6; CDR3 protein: CASSQGLDSPLHF; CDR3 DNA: TGCGCCAGCAGCCAAGGACTGGATTCACCCCTCCACTTT
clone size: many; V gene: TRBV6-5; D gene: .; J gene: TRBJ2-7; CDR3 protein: CASSSPGFYEQYF; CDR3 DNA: TGTGCCAGCAGTTCCCCAGGGTTCTACGAGCAGTACTTC
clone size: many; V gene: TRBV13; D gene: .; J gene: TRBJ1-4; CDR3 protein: CASSLGGAPNEKLFF; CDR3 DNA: TGTGCCAGCAGCTTAGGAGGGGCTCCTAATGAAAAACTGTTTTTT
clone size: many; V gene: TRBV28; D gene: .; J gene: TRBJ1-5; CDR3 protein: CASSFRGVSNQPQHF; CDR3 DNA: TGTGCCAGCAGTTTCCGCGGGGTGAGCAATCAGCCCCAGCATTTT
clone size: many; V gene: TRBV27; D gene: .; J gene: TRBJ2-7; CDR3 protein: CASSPVGYSYEQYF; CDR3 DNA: TGTGCCAGCAGTCCCGTCGGGTACTCCTACGAGCAGTACTTC
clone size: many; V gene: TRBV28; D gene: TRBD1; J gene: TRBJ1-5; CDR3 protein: CASRDRDWNQPQHF; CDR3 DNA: TGTGCCAGCAGGGACAGGGACTGGAATCAGCCCCAGCATTTT
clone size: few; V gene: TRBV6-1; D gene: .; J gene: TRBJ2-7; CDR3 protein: CASNGGYSTYEQYF; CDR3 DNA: TGTGCCAGCAACGGAGGCTACTCGACCTACGAGCAGTACTTC
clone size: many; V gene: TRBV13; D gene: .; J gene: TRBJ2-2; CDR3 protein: CASRIWPGELFF; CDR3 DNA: TGTGCCAGCAGGATATGGCCCGGGGAGCTGTTTTTT
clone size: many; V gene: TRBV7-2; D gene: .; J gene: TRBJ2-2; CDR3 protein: CASSLVGGVGYTGELFF; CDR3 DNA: TGTGCCAGCAGCTTAGTTGGAGGGGTGGGGTACACCGGGGAGCTGTTTTTT
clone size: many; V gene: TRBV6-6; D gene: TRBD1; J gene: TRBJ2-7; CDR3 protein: CASSYRQDRGDEQYF; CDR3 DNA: TGTGCCAGCAGTTACCGCCAGGACAGGGGGGACGAGCAGTACTTC
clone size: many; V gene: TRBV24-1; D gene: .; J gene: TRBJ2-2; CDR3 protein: CATSDSPSFTGYTGELFF; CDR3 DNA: TGTGCCACCAGTGACTCCCCGTCTTTCACAGGGTACACCGGGGAGCTGTTTTTT
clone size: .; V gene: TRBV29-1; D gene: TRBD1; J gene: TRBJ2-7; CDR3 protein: CSVDVPGQGYEQYF; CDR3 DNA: TGCAGCGTTGACGTACCGGGACAGGGGTACGAGCAGTACTTC
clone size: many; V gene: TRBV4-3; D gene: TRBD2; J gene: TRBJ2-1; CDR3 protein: CASSQEVAGGPDNEQFF; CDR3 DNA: TGCGCCAGCAGCCAAGAAGTAGCGGGAGGGCCGGACAATGAGCAGTTCTTC
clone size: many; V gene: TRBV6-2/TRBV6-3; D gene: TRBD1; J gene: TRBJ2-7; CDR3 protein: CASSYGVGQFREQYF; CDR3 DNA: TGTGCCAGCAGTTACGGAGTGGGACAGTTCCGCGAGCAGTACTTC
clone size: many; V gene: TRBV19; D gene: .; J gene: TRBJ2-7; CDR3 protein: CASGDGAAEQYF; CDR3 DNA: TGTGCCAGTGGGGACGGGGCCGCCGAGCAGTACTTC
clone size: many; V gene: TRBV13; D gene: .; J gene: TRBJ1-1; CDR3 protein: CASSEWRNTEAFF; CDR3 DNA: TGTGCCAGCAGCGAGTGGAGGAACACTGAAGCTTTCTTT
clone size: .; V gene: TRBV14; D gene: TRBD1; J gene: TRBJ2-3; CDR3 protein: CASSQGDSTTDTQYF; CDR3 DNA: TGTGCCAGCAGCCAAGGGGACAGCACCACAGATACGCAGTATTTT
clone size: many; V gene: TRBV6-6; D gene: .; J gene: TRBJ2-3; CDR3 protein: CAIGTDTQYF; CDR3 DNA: TGTGCCATCGGAACAGATACGCAGTATTTT
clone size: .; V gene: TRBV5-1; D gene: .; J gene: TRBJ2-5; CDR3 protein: CASSLGGAQETQHF; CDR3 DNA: TGCGCCAGCAGCTTGGGGGGGGCCCAAGAGACCCAGCACTTC
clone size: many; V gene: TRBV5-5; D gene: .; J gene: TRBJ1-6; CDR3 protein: CASSLGLLGSPLHF; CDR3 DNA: TGTGCCAGCAGCCTTGGGCTCCTAGGATCACCCCTCCACTTT
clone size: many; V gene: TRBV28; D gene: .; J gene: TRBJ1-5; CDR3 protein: CASSRGQNSNQPQHF; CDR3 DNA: TGTGCCAGCAGTCGGGGGCAGAATAGCAATCAGCCCCAGCATTTT
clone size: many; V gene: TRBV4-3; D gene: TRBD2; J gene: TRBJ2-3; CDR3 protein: CASSQETSGSESDTQYF; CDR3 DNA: TGCGCCAGCAGCCAAGAGACTAGCGGGAGTGAGTCAGATACGCAGTATTTT
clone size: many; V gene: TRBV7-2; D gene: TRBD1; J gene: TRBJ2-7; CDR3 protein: CASSTGTGEWEQYF; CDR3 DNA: TGTGCCAGCAGCACCGGGACAGGAGAATGGGAGCAGTACTTC
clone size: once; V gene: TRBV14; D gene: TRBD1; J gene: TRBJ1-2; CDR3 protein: CASSQDQGQLYGYAF; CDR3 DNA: TGTGCCAGCAGCCAAGACCAGGGACAGCTCTATGGCTACGCCTTT
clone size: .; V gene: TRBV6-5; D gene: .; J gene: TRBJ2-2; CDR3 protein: CASSETLTSPGTGELFF; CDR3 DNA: TGTGCCAGCAGTGAGACTTTAACTAGCCCCGGCACCGGGGAGCTGTTTTTT
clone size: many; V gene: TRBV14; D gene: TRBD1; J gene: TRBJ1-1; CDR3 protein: CASSQIRGRGTEAFF; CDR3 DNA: TGTGCCAGCAGCCAAATAAGGGGGCGCGGCACTGAAGCTTTCTTT
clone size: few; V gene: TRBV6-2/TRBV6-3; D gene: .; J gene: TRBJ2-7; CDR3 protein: CATTPGLFYEQYF; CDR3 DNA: TGTGCCACCACCCCCGGTCTATTCTACGAGCAGTACTTC
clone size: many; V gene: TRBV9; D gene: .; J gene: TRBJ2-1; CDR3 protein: CASSPRQGNDNEQFF; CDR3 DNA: TGTGCCAGCAGCCCACGTCAGGGGAATGACAATGAGCAGTTCTTC
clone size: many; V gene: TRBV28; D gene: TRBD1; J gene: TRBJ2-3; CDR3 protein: CASSFPGTDHSTDTQYF; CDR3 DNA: TGTGCCAGCAGTTTTCCCGGGACAGATCATAGCACAGATACGCAGTATTTT
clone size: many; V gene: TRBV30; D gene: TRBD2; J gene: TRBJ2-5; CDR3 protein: CAWSVLAETQYF; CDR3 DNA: TGTGCCTGGAGTGTACTAGCGGAGACCCAGTACTTC
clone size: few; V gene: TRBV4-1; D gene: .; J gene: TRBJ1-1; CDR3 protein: CASSQKQGLDTEAFF; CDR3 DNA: TGCGCCAGCAGCCAAAAACAGGGTTTGGACACTGAAGCTTTCTTT
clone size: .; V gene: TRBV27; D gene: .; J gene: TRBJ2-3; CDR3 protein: CATTAGAGNTDTQYF; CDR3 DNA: TGTGCCACCACGGCGGGTGCCGGGAACACAGATACGCAGTATTTT
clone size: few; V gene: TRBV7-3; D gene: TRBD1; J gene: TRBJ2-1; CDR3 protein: CASSLLSGTGVNEQFF; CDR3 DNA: TGTGCCAGCAGCTTATTATCTGGGACAGGGGTTAATGAGCAGTTCTTC
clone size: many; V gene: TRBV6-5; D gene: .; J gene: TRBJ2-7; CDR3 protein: CASSYSGTSYEQYF; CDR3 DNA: TGTGCCAGCAGTTACTCTGGGACTTCCTACGAGCAGTACTTC
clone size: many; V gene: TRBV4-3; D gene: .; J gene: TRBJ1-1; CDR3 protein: CASSQTGGPLNTEAFF; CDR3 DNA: TGCGCCAGCAGCCAAACCGGGGGCCCACTCAACACTGAAGCTTTCTTT
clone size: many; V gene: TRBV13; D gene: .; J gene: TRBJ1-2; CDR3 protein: CASSLEGANYGYTF; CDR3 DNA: TGTGCCAGCAGCTTAGAAGGGGCTAACTATGGCTACACCTTC
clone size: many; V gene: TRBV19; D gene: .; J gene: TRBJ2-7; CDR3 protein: CASSTQGGGHEQYF; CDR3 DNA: TGTGCCAGTAGTACACAGGGCGGAGGCCACGAGCAGTACTTC
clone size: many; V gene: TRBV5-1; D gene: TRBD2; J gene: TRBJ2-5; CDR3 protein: CASSRNSGGYQETQYF; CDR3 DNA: TGCGCCAGCAGCAGAAATAGCGGGGGTTACCAAGAGACCCAGTACTTC
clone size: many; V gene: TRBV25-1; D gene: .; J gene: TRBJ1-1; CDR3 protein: CATRLGTEAFF; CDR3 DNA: TGTGCCACCCGGTTGGGCACTGAAGCTTTCTTT
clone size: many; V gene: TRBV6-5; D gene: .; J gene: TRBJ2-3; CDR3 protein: CASSYSLGGLSTDTQYF; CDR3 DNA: TGTGCCAGCAGTTACTCATTAGGCGGTCTGAGCACAGATACGCAGTATTTT
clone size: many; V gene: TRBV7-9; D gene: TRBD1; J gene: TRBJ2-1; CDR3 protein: CASSTPDRANEQFF; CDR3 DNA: TGTGCCAGCAGCACACCGGACAGGGCAAATGAGCAGTTCTTC
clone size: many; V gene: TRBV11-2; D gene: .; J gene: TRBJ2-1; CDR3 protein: CASMSSYNEQFF; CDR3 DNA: TGTGCCAGTATGAGCTCCTACAATGAGCAGTTCTTC